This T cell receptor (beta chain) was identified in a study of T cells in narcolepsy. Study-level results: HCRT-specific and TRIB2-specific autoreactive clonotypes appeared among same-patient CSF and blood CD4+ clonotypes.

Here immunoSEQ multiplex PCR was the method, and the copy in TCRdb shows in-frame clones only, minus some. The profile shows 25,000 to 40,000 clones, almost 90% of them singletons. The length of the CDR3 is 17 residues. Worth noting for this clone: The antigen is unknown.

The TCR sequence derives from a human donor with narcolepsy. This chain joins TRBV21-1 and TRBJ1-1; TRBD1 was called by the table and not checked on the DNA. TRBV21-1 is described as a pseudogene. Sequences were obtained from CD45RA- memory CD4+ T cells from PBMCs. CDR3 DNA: TGTGCCAGCAGCATAGTCAGGGGAAGGGGGAAGAACACTGAAGCTTTCTTT. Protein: CASSIVRGRGKNTEAFF.